The rows below give T cell receptor beta chains drawn from one sample of a study of blood T cells in healthy people across ages. TCRdb itself ran the 5' RACE reads through MiXCR, one entry per CDR3 protein. The sample lists about 780,000 distinct CDR3 sequences, less than 60% occurring once. Sequencing was done on a sample of blood. These receptors all come from an elderly man in good health. CDR3s include the opening cysteine and the closing phenylalanine or tryptophan. A D gene is named only where the DNA matches it firmly. Clone size is not always given. Where it is, it says once, few, many or a class for expanded clones.

>TRBV7-2|few|TRBJ2-7|TRBD1
CASSVRDSLAYEQYF
TGTGCCAGCAGCGTCCGGGACAGCCTAGCCTACGAGCAGTACTTC
>TRBV15|.|TRBJ2-3|TRBD2
CATSSARLAADLYTDTQYF
TGTGCCACCAGCAGTGCGAGACTAGCAGCAGACCTATACACAGATACGCAGTATTTT
>TRBV20-1|once|TRBJ2-3|TRBD2
CSATGLTFTDTQYF
TGCAGTGCTACGGGACTAACGTTCACAGATACGCAGTATTTT
>TRBV28|once|TRBJ2-7|.
CASSSGADPSYEQYF
TGTGCCAGCAGTTCAGGGGCCGATCCCTCCTACGAGCAGTACTTC
>TRBV7-8|.|TRBJ1-5|.
CASSSRTINQPQHF
TGTGCCAGCAGCTCCCGGACCATCAATCAGCCCCAGCATTTT
>TRBV14|.|TRBJ2-1|TRBD2
CASSHQTGLAGRNEQFF
TGTGCCAGCAGCCATCAGACGGGACTAGCGGGACGTAATGAGCAGTTCTTC
>TRBV7-2|.|TRBJ2-5|TRBD2
CASSPRWLAVQETQYF
TGTGCCAGCAGCCCCCGGTGGCTAGCGGTTCAAGAGACCCAGTACTTC
>TRBV10-3|.|TRBJ2-7|.
CAISEGTASYEQYF
TGTGCCATCAGTGAGGGGACGGCTTCCTACGAGCAGTACTTC
>TRBV2|.|TRBJ2-5|.
CASSEVQTQYF
TGTGCCAGCAGTGAAGTGCAGACCCAGTACTTC
>TRBV3-1|many|TRBJ2-3|TRBD2
CASSQLAGGGRLDTQYF
TGTGCCAGCAGCCAATTGGCGGGAGGGGGAAGATTGGATACGCAGTATTTT
>TRBV29-1|.|TRBJ2-5|TRBD1
CSGGRGQGGETQYF
TGCAGCGGTGGAAGGGGACAGGGCGGGGAGACCCAGTACTTC
>TRBV30|.|TRBJ2-1|TRBD1
CAWSDPTGWSNEQFF
TGTGCCTGGAGTGACCCGACAGGGTGGAGCAATGAGCAGTTCTTC
>TRBV5-5|.|TRBJ1-1|.
CASSLEGRGTEAFF
TGTGCCAGCAGCTTGGAAGGGAGAGGCACTGAAGCTTTCTTT
>TRBV3-2|.|TRBJ2-1|.
CASSQPLHEQFF
TGTGCCAGCAGCCAGCCGTTACACGAGCAGTTCTTC
>TRBV20-1|.|TRBJ1-5|TRBD1
CSARVPRGLRQPQHF
TGCAGTGCTAGAGTCCCCAGGGGGCTACGGCAGCCCCAGCATTTT
>TRBV7-2|few|TRBJ1-5|.
CASSSDSYSNQPQHF
TGTGCCAGCAGCTCAGACAGTTATAGCAATCAGCCCCAGCATTTT
>TRBV12-3/TRBV12-4|few|TRBJ2-1|.
CASSRPESYEQFF
TGTGCCAGCAGCCGTCCGGAATCCTATGAGCAGTTCTTC
>TRBV29-1|few|TRBJ2-1|TRBD2
CSVEGLKGLVFNEQFF
TGCAGCGTTGAAGGTCTCAAGGGACTAGTTTTCAATGAGCAGTTCTTC
>TRBV30|many|TRBJ2-7|TRBD2
CAWSVLAGRGEQYF
TGTGCCTGGAGTGTACTAGCGGGTAGGGGCGAGCAGTACTTC
>TRBV7-6|few|TRBJ2-2|.
CASSLGTSPTGELFF
TGTGCCAGCAGCTTAGGAACTAGCCCCACCGGGGAGCTGTTTTTT
>TRBV5-5|.|TRBJ2-1|.
CASSSRSRGTVNEQFF
TGTGCCAGCAGCTCCCGGTCTAGGGGAACGGTCAATGAGCAGTTCTTC
>TRBV6-1|once|TRBJ2-7|.
CASSESRAYEQYF
TGTGCCAGCAGTGAAAGCCGGGCCTACGAGCAGTACTTC
>TRBV7-2|once|TRBJ2-1|TRBD2
CASSSGTSGRHNEQFF
TGTGCCAGCAGCTCCGGGACTAGCGGGAGGCACAATGAGCAGTTCTTC
>TRBV4-3|few|TRBJ2-3|TRBD2
CASGERGSTDTQYF
TGCGCCAGCGGTGAGCGGGGGAGCACAGATACGCAGTATTTT
>TRBV9|.|TRBJ2-3|TRBD1
CASSVPDRGPTDTQYF
TGTGCCAGCAGCGTCCCGGACAGGGGACCCACAGATACGCAGTATTTT
>TRBV20-1|.|TRBJ1-2|TRBD1
CSARASADRDYGYTF
TGCAGTGCTAGAGCCTCCGCGGACAGGGACTATGGCTACACCTTC
>TRBV11-2|.|TRBJ2-7|TRBD2
CASSLGSRGAYEQYF
TGTGCCAGCAGCTTAGGATCACGGGGGGCCTACGAGCAGTACTTC
>TRBV28|few|TRBJ2-3|.
CASSLTISTDTQYF
TGTGCCAGCAGTTTAACAATTAGCACAGATACGCAGTATTTT
>TRBV20-1|.|TRBJ2-7|.
CSARGLVEQYF
TGCAGTGCTAGGGGACTTGTCGAGCAGTACTTC
>TRBV6-6|.|TRBJ2-7|TRBD1
CASSWPGQGHYEQYF
TGTGCCAGCAGTTGGCCGGGACAGGGACACTACGAGCAGTACTTC
>TRBV11-2|many|TRBJ2-3|.
CASSLGAGVGGFTDTQYF
TGTGCCAGCAGCTTGGGGGCGGGAGTAGGAGGATTCACAGATACGCAGTATTTT
>TRBV5-1|.|TRBJ2-1|TRBD2
CASSLRSAGGHGDEQFF
TGCGCCAGCAGCTTGCGATCAGCGGGAGGCCACGGGGATGAGCAGTTCTTC
>TRBV18|.|TRBJ2-2|.
CASSPIQSGELFF
TGTGCCAGCTCACCAATACAGTCCGGGGAGCTGTTTTTT